The 26 T cell receptor beta chains below come from one sample, sequenced in a study of T cell responses to AZD1222 COVID-19 vaccine. Profiling relied on immunoSEQ multiplex PCR, and the TCRdb table lists in-frame clones only, not all of them. Of 200,000 or so clones listed, 90% are singletons. The specimen was peripheral blood, collected on day 0 of AZD1222 vaccination. The receptors stem from an adult in good health.

The chain recombines TRBV18 with TRBJ1-6, with TRBD1 identical over 10 bases. This CDR3 comprises 17 residues. V lost 4 bases to trimming and J lost 10 bases; unmatched junction nucleotides: 13. Germline CDR1 and CDR2: KGHSH and LQKENI. CDR3 DNA sequence: TGTGCCAGCTCACGAGGACAGGGGGTAGGAATGGGATCACCCCTCCACTTT. Residues: CASSRGQGVGMGSPLHF.

This chain uses TRBV6-5 with TRBJ1-5; TRBD1 might be the D (6 bases). The germline V and J ends were trimmed by 6 bases and 9 bases, with 15 bases remaining between them. Germline CDR1 and CDR2: MNHEY and SVGAGI. The CDR3 contains 13 residues. Here the CDR3 reads CASRSQGGGPQHF. CDR3 bases: TGTGCCAGCAGATCACAGGGAGGAGGGCCCCAGCATTTT.

J is TRBJ1-5 and V is TRBV6-1; 12 bases agree with TRBD1. V was pared by 4 bases and J by 6 bases, with 10 bases of the junction left unmatched. In germline, CDR1 is MNHNS, CDR2 SASEGT. CDR3 length: 17 amino acids. CDR3 sequence: CASSGPGQGAKGQPQHF. CDR3 DNA: TGTGCCAGCAGTGGACCGGGACAGGGGGCAAAGGGTCAGCCCCAGCATTTT.

The gene calls are TRBV3-1 (or the pseudogene TRBV3-2) and TRBJ2-3; 11 positions agree with TRBD2. CDR3 length: 17 amino acids. V lost 0 bases, J lost 2 bases, and 4 bases stayed unmatched. Germline V lookup: CDR1 LGHDT, CDR2 YNNKEL (reference sequence). CDR3 DNA sequence: TGTGCCAGCAGCCAAGAGAAGACTAGCGGGGCCACAGATACGCAGTATTTT. Translated, it gives CASSQEKTSGATDTQYF.

The chain combines TRBV6-5 with TRBJ1-2, with a tentative D call TRBD1 (5 bases). V was clipped by 5 bases and J by 2 bases, with 12 bases between them. The CDR3 contains 14 residues. Germline V CDR1 and CDR2: MNHEY, SVGAGI. The CDR3 reads CASSRGAGNYGYTF. In nucleotides, the CDR3 is TGTGCCAGCAGTCGCGGGGCGGGCAACTATGGCTACACCTTC.

The chain links TRBV3-1 (or the pseudogene TRBV3-2) to TRBJ2-2; D is ambiguous. V lost 4 bases to trimming and J lost 4 bases, with 7 bases between them. This CDR3 is 13 amino acids long. CDR1 is LGHDT, CDR2 YNNKEL, per germline (reference sequence). In DNA, the CDR3 is TGTGCCAGCAGCCTGAATCCCACCGGGGAGCTGTTTTTT. As protein: CASSLNPTGELFF.

V gene TRBV19 combines with J gene TRBJ1-2; perhaps TRBD1 as D (6 bases). Germline CDR1 reads LNHDA; CDR2 reads SQIVND (reference sequence). Trimming removed 7 bases from V and 2 bases from J, with 8 bases in between. The CDR3 is made up of 12 amino acids. CDR3 nucleotides: TGTGCCAGTACTACAGGGAACTATGGCTACACCTTC. Translation: CASTTGNYGYTF.

This chain joins TRBV28 and TRBJ1-5; D is undetermined. The germline V and J ends were trimmed by 6 bases and 5 bases, with 11 bases remaining between them. The CDR3 sequence is 13 residues long. From germline, CDR1 is MDHEN and CDR2 SYDVKM. The DNA for the CDR3 is TGTGCCAGCAGCCGCCTCAGTGATCAGCCCCAGCATTTT. This sequence encodes CASSRLSDQPQHF. The full variable domain, its missing parts supplied by reference TRBV28 and TRBJ1-5, is DVKVTQSSRYLVKRTGEKVFLECVQDMDHENMFWYRQDPGLGLRLIYFSYDVKMKEKGDIPEGYSVSREKKERFSLILESASTNQTSMYLCASSRLSDQPQHFGDGTRLSIL.

V is TRBV10-3 and J is TRBJ1-1; TRBD1 is a possible D gene (6 bases). The CDR3 contains 15 residues. Germline loops: CDR1 ENHRY, CDR2 SYGVKD. V was trimmed by 3 bases and J by 0 bases, leaving 11 bases between them. CDR3 in amino acids: CAISDSGAMNTEAFF. Written as DNA, the CDR3 is TGTGCCATCAGTGACTCGGGGGCGATGAACACTGAAGCTTTCTTT.

CDR3 in DNA: TGTGCCAGCAGCTGGGGACAGGGCACAGATACGCAGTATTTT. Protein: CASSWGQGTDTQYF. V is TRBV11-3 and J is TRBJ2-3, with 8 bases matching TRBD1. The trim removed 4 bases at V and 1 base at J, leaving 1 base unmatched. The CDR3 is made up of 14 amino acids. CDR1 and CDR2 from the germline V gene are SGHNT and YENEEA.

This clone was recorded once. The V call is TRBV5-1, the J call TRBJ2-7; 7 bases map to TRBD1. Trimming took 3 bases from V and 2 from J; bases not matched to a gene: 17. Germline lookup yields CDR1 SGHRS and CDR2 YFSETQ. This CDR3 is built from 18 residues. CDR3 nucleotide sequence: TGCGCCAGCAGCTCCCAGGTGGGACAGCGGCTGGAAACCTACGAGCAGTACTTC. Amino acids: CASSSQVGQRLETYEQYF.

The chain couples TRBV28 to TRBJ1-4; 7 bases line up with TRBD1. With V trimmed by 4 bases and J by 5 bases, 16 bases remained unmatched. The CDR3 spans 18 residues. CDR1 and CDR2 from the germline V gene are MDHEN and SYDVKM. This CDR3 is CASSWAQGDARGNEKLFF. CDR3 sequence (DNA): TGTGCCAGCAGTTGGGCCCAGGGGGACGCCAGGGGAAATGAAAAACTGTTTTTT. Filled out from reference TRBV28 and TRBJ1-4, the complete variable domain reads DVKVTQSSRYLVKRTGEKVFLECVQDMDHENMFWYRQDPGLGLRLIYFSYDVKMKEKGDIPEGYSVSREKKERFSLILESASTNQTSMYLCASSWAQGDARGNEKLFFGSGTQLSVL.

This chain links TRBV3-1 (or the pseudogene TRBV3-2) with TRBJ1-2; D remains unclear. Germline V gene lookup returns CDR1 LGHDT and CDR2 YNNKEL (reference sequence). The CDR3 sequence is 11 residues long. The germline V and J ends were trimmed by 1 base and 7 bases, with 4 bases remaining between them. The CDR3 bases are TGTGCCAGCAGCCAAGGCTCTGGCTACACCTTC. This sequence encodes CASSQGSGYTF.

This rearrangement joins TRBV5-1 to TRBJ2-3, with 11 nucleotides matching TRBD2. The V and J ends lost 4 bases and 2 bases, in that order; junction bases with no gene match: 6. In germline, CDR1 is SGHRS, CDR2 YFSETQ. The CDR3 runs to 16 residues. The CDR3 sequence: CASSGGLAALTDTQYF. CDR3 coding DNA: TGCGCCAGCAGCGGGGGACTAGCGGCGCTCACAGATACGCAGTATTTT.

The chain carries TRBV27 and TRBJ1-6; 7 bases match TRBD1. Germline V CDR1 and CDR2: MNHEY, SMNVEV (reference sequence). V shed 3 bases and J 7 bases; nucleotides not matched to a gene: 3. This CDR3 region has 14 residues. In nucleotides, the CDR3 is TGTGCCAGCAGTTTCCAGGGGGAGAATTCACCCCTCCACTTT. Translated: CASSFQGENSPLHF.

The chain is built from TRBV6-1 and TRBJ1-4, with 8 bases identical to TRBD1. Trimming at V came to 1 base and at J to 8 bases, leaving 6 bases not matched to a gene. This CDR3 has 15 residues. CDR1 is MNHNS, CDR2 SASEGT, per germline. CDR3 loop: CASSEGPGGDEKLFF. CDR3 nucleotide sequence: TGTGCCAGCAGTGAAGGTCCAGGGGGCGACGAAAAACTGTTTTTT.

The chain recombines TRBV5-1 with TRBJ2-1, with D tentatively TRBD2 (5 bases). V was pared by 3 bases and J by 6 bases, with 19 bases between. The germline V gene encodes CDR1 SGHRS and CDR2 YFSETQ. The CDR3 is 16 residues long. The CDR3 DNA sequence: TGCGCCAGCAGCTCGGAGCGGAAAATTCCCCTCAATGAGCAGTTCTTC. Amino acid sequence: CASSSERKIPLNEQFF.

This chain joins TRBV28 and TRBJ1-4; 10 positions match TRBD1. Germline assignment: CDR1 MDHEN and CDR2 SYDVKM. Trimming at V came to 5 bases and at J to 7 bases, leaving 10 bases not matched to a gene. The CDR3 spans 16 residues. CDR3 in DNA: TGTGCCAGCAGTCGGACAGGGGGAGTCTTTAGTGAAAAACTGTTTTTT. Encoded protein: CASSRTGGVFSEKLFF. The full variable domain, its missing parts supplied by reference TRBV28 and TRBJ1-4, is DVKVTQSSRYLVKRTGEKVFLECVQDMDHENMFWYRQDPGLGLRLIYFSYDVKMKEKGDIPEGYSVSREKKERFSLILESASTNQTSMYLCASSRTGGVFSEKLFFGSGTQLSVL.

The rearrangement links TRBV19 to TRBJ1-5; D perhaps matches TRBD1 (6 bases). Per the germline V gene, CDR1 is LNHDA and CDR2 is SQIVND (reference sequence). CDR3 length: 16 residues. Trimming cost V 3 bases and J 2 bases, with 14 bases left between them. CDR3 coding DNA: TGTGCCAGTAGTATGCGGGGGGCTTCGGGCAATCAGCCCCAGCATTTT. Amino acid sequence: CASSMRGASGNQPQHF. Using reference TRBV19 and TRBJ1-5 for the parts outside the CDR3, the full variable domain is DGGITQSPKYLFRKEGQNVTLSCEQNLNHDAMYWYRQDPGQGLRLIYYSQIVNDFQKGDIAEGYSVSREKKESFPLTVTSAQKNPTAFYLCASSMRGASGNQPQHFGDGTRLSIL.

The chain is built from TRBV5-5 and TRBJ2-3; D unclear. Germline CDR1 reads SGHKS; CDR2 reads YYEKEE (reference sequence). The CDR3 consists of 14 residues. The V and J ends lost 2 bases and 0 bases respectively, with 7 bases between them. DNA of the CDR3: TGTGCCAGCAGCTTTTTTGCTAGCACAGATACGCAGTATTTT. It specifies CASSFFASTDTQYF.

To note about this clone: In the same sample, other DNA sequences code for this CDR3. The chain joins TRBV5-1 to TRBJ1-1, with a weak D call TRBD1 (5 bases). Trimming took off 0 bases at V and 6 bases at J, with 6 bases between the two ends. Germline V CDR1 and CDR2: SGHRS, YFSETQ. There are 12 residues in the CDR3. The CDR3 DNA reads as TGCGCCAGCAGCTTGGGGGGCCCTGAAGCTTTCTTT. Translating it yields CASSLGGPEAFF.

The chain combines TRBV15 with TRBJ2-7; 12 bases are shared with TRBD1. J lost 0 bases, V lost 3 bases, and 0 bases had no gene match. CDR3 length: 15 amino acids. Germline V gene sequence: CDR1 LNHNV, CDR2 YYDKDF (reference sequence). CDR3 sequence (DNA): TGTGCCACCAGCAGGGGACAGGGGGCCTCCTACGAGCAGTACTTC. This translates into CATSRGQGASYEQYF.

V usage is TRBV18 and J usage is TRBJ1-6, with D tentatively TRBD1 (5 bases). CDR1 is KGHSH, CDR2 LQKENI, per germline. Trimming pared 2 bases from V and 5 bases from J, leaving 13 bases between. There are 16 residues in the CDR3. CDR3 protein: CASSPAGTANNSPLHF. CDR3 nucleotide sequence: TGTGCCAGCTCACCAGCCGGGACGGCAAATAATTCACCCCTCCACTTT.

V gene TRBV29-1 combines with J gene TRBJ1-5; D might be TRBD1 (5 bases). Trimming took 2 bases from V and 8 from J, leaving 22 bases between them. Germline lookup yields CDR1 SQVTM and CDR2 ANQGSEA. The CDR3 extends over 16 amino acids. CDR3 region: CSVERDRGGPREPQHF. CDR3 DNA: TGCAGCGTTGAAAGGGACCGGGGAGGGCCACGGGAGCCCCAGCATTTT.

The V gene is TRBV19, the J gene TRBJ2-7, with TRBD1 as a possible D gene (5 bases). The V and J ends lost 9 bases and 3 bases respectively, with 21 bases between them. The CDR3 contains 15 residues. Germline-derived CDR1 and CDR2 are LNHDA and SQIVND (reference sequence). CDR3 sequence: CASCKGQGKGYEQYF. The DNA of the CDR3 is TGTGCCAGCTGCAAGGGGCAGGGAAAGGGCTACGAGCAGTACTTC. The entire variable domain, with the rest obtained from reference TRBV19 and TRBJ2-7, is as follows: DGGITQSPKYLFRKEGQNVTLSCEQNLNHDAMYWYRQDPGQGLRLIYYSQIVNDFQKGDIAEGYSVSREKKESFPLTVTSAQKNPTAFYLCASCKGQGKGYEQYFGPGTRLTVT.

The chain is built from TRBV28 and TRBJ1-6; maybe TRBD1 (6 bases). Deletions cut 5 bases from V and 0 bases from J, with 11 bases between. Germline V gene lookup returns CDR1 MDHEN and CDR2 SYDVKM. This CDR3 comprises 16 residues. The CDR3 region has the DNA TGTGCCAGCAGTCTATCAGGGGCCTCCTATAATTCACCCCTCCACTTT. Its protein product is CASSLSGASYNSPLHF.